The sequence of this TCR beta chain was determined in a study of OX40 agonist ivuxolimab in advanced cancers. Overall study: Among those enrolled, mean age was around 60 years (range 23 to 79) and less than 90% were male. Study-wide results and limits: CD4+ and CD8+ T cells in blood underwent clonal expansion by week 6 at 0.1 to 3.0 mg/kg. Some of the nonresponding patients also showed low levels of normalized T-cell clonal expansion.

Concerning this clone: The antigen is undetermined.

Collection of blood occurred at baseline, at cycle 4 day 1, and at cycle 7 day 1. CDR3 length equals 14 residues. V was trimmed by 5 bases and J by 5 bases, leaving 12 bases between them. CDR1 and CDR2 from the germline V gene are MDHEN and SYDVKM. Some clones are missing from TCRdb's copy, which holds only in-frame ones; the method was immunoSEQ multiplex PCR. The table shows about 81,000 clones, with roughly 91% occurring only once. Sequencing used CD4+ or CD8+ T cells sorted from blood, obtained in a trial of the OX40 agonist ivuxolimab. The chain recombines TRBV28 with TRBJ2-2; D is possibly TRBD1 (5 bases). The TCR sequence derives from an adult with an advanced solid tumor such as melanoma, head and neck, liver or kidney cancer. CDR3 region: CASSRAGLTGELFF. CDR3 nucleotides: TGTGCCAGCAGTAGGGCAGGGTTGACCGGGGAGCTGTTTTTT.